Listed below are T cell receptor beta chains from one sample, sequenced in a study of early T cells in non-severe SARS-CoV-2 infection. TCRdb ran MiXCR on the 5' RACE reads and lists one entry per CDR3 protein. The sample comprises some 87,000 distinct CDR3 sequences, roughly 12% of which are singletons, and about 2.7% rests with the top ten. Input material: whole blood. The receptors were gathered from an adult who was a healthcare worker with PCR-confirmed SARS-CoV-2 infection or an uninfected control (not recorded which). Each CDR3 is given with its conserved first and last residue. The D gene is left open where the match is weak. Part of the rows lack a size; the others show once, few, many or a class for expanded clones.

V: TRBV30
size: -
J: TRBJ2-7
D: -
DNA: TGTGCCTGGAGTCCCTTACTCACCTTAGGGGAGCAGTACTTC
CDR3: CAWSPLLTLGEQYF

V: TRBV5-1
size: -
J: TRBJ2-7
D: TRBD2
DNA: TGCGCCAGCAGCCCCGCGGAGGGGAGGGCCTACGAGCAGTACTTC
CDR3: CASSPAEGRAYEQYF

V: TRBV6-5
size: -
J: TRBJ2-7
D: -
DNA: TGTGCCAGCAGACCCGGTGGAGCCGATACCTACGAGCAGTACTTC
CDR3: CASRPGGADTYEQYF

V: TRBV29-1
size: few
J: TRBJ2-3
D: TRBD1
DNA: TGCAGCGGGAGGGACAGGGGAGGAGTAAATACGCAGTATTTT
CDR3: CSGRDRGGVNTQYF

V: TRBV28
size: medium-sized
J: TRBJ1-5
D: TRBD1
DNA: TGTGCCAGCAGTTTCCCCGACAGGGGACCCAATCAGCCCCAGCATTTT
CDR3: CASSFPDRGPNQPQHF

V: TRBV6-2/TRBV6-3
size: -
J: TRBJ2-2
D: TRBD2
DNA: TGTGCCAGCAGTTACGGATGGGCTAGCGGAGGCACCGGGGAGCTGTTTTTT
CDR3: CASSYGWASGGTGELFF

V: TRBV28
size: -
J: TRBJ2-7
D: -
DNA: TGTGCCAGCAGGGGACCCAGGAGCTCCTACGAGCAGTACTTC
CDR3: CASRGPRSSYEQYF

V: TRBV24-1
size: -
J: TRBJ1-2
D: -
DNA: TGTGCCACCGCCGAGGACGGAAACTATGGCTACACCTTC
CDR3: CATAEDGNYGYTF

V: TRBV7-3
size: many
J: TRBJ2-1
D: -
DNA: TGTGCCAGCAGCCCGGTGGCGCAGGACGAGCAGTTCTTC
CDR3: CASSPVAQDEQFF

V: TRBV20-1
size: -
J: TRBJ1-1
D: -
DNA: TGCAGTGCTAGCCGACAGGCGTTGAACACTGAAGCTTTCTTT
CDR3: CSASRQALNTEAFF

V: TRBV6-1
size: many
J: TRBJ2-7
D: TRBD1
DNA: TGTGCCAGCAGTGAGAGGGACAGGGACGAGCAGTACTTC
CDR3: CASSERDRDEQYF

V: TRBV9
size: -
J: TRBJ2-5
D: TRBD2
DNA: TGTGCCAGCAGCGTAGCAGCTAGCGGGGGCCTGGGGGAGACCCAGTACTTC
CDR3: CASSVAASGGLGETQYF

V: TRBV7-8
size: -
J: TRBJ1-1
D: TRBD1
DNA: TGTGCCAGCAGCGGAATCGACAGGGGGATCTTCATGAACACTGAAGCTTTCTTT
CDR3: CASSGIDRGIFMNTEAFF

V: TRBV20-1
size: many
J: TRBJ2-1
D: TRBD2
DNA: TGCAGTGCCGTCCCGGGACTAGCGGACCCCTACAATGAGCAGTTCTTC
CDR3: CSAVPGLADPYNEQFF

V: TRBV20-1
size: many
J: TRBJ2-3
D: TRBD2
DNA: TGCAGTGCTACCCGCCGGGGCGGGAGCCCGGATACGCAGTATTTT
CDR3: CSATRRGGSPDTQYF

V: TRBV29-1
size: few
J: TRBJ1-5
D: TRBD1
DNA: TGCAGCGTATCCGGACAGGGGGGACAGCCCCAGCATTTT
CDR3: CSVSGQGGQPQHF

V: TRBV29-1
size: few
J: TRBJ2-7
D: -
DNA: TGCAGCGTCACCCTCCACGGAGTCTCCTACGAGCAGTACTTC
CDR3: CSVTLHGVSYEQYF

V: TRBV5-1
size: -
J: TRBJ2-1
D: TRBD2
DNA: TGCGCCAGCAGCTTGGTAGGCGGGAGAGGGTACAATGAGCAGTTCTTC
CDR3: CASSLVGGRGYNEQFF

V: TRBV5-4
size: few
J: TRBJ1-1
D: -
DNA: TGTGCCAGCAGCTTGGCCGGGCCCCACACTGAAGCTTTCTTT
CDR3: CASSLAGPHTEAFF

V: TRBV12-3/TRBV12-4
size: many
J: TRBJ1-4
D: -
DNA: TGTGCCAGCAGTTTAGCCCCGGGCGTAACTAATGAAAAACTGTTTTTT
CDR3: CASSLAPGVTNEKLFF

V: TRBV14
size: -
J: TRBJ2-5
D: TRBD2
DNA: TGTGCCAGCAGCCCGGGACTAGCGGCCGAAGAGACCCAGTACTTC
CDR3: CASSPGLAAEETQYF

V: TRBV10-1
size: -
J: TRBJ2-6
D: -
DNA: TGCGCCAGCAGTATGAGGGGGGTGAGCTCTGGGGCCAACGTCCTGACTTTC
CDR3: CASSMRGVSSGANVLTF

V: TRBV5-1
size: few
J: TRBJ2-5
D: -
DNA: TGCGCCAGCAGCTATACGCCCCCGGAGACCCAGTACTTC
CDR3: CASSYTPPETQYF

V: TRBV7-9
size: many
J: TRBJ1-1
D: TRBD1
DNA: TGTGCCAGCAGCTTCCGGACAGGGGGCGAAGCTTTCTTT
CDR3: CASSFRTGGEAFF

V: TRBV6-6
size: -
J: TRBJ2-1
D: TRBD2
DNA: TGTGCCAGCAGGACTAGCGGGGTTGAAGATGAGCAGTTCTTC
CDR3: CASRTSGVEDEQFF

V: TRBV5-1
size: -
J: TRBJ2-2
D: -
DNA: TGCGCCAGCAGCCTACAGGACACCGGGGAGCTGTTTTTT
CDR3: CASSLQDTGELFF

V: TRBV7-9
size: many
J: TRBJ2-7
D: TRBD1
DNA: TGTGCCAGCAGCCCCGGGACAGGGGGAGAGCAGTACTTC
CDR3: CASSPGTGGEQYF

V: TRBV7-3
size: -
J: TRBJ2-3
D: -
DNA: TGTGCCAGCAGCTGGGGGGCTAGAGCAGATACGCAGTATTTT
CDR3: CASSWGARADTQYF

V: TRBV6-5
size: many
J: TRBJ2-5
D: TRBD2
DNA: TGTGCCAGCAGCCCCTGGGGAGCGGGGGGCGGGTACTTC
CDR3: CASSPWGAGGGYF

V: TRBV20-1
size: -
J: TRBJ2-3
D: -
DNA: TGCAGTGCCAGAGGGACCACAGATACGCAGTATTTT
CDR3: CSARGTTDTQYF

V: TRBV28
size: many
J: TRBJ2-4
D: -
DNA: TGTGCCAGCAGCCAGGGGAGAGCCAAAAACATTCAGTACTTC
CDR3: CASSQGRAKNIQYF

V: TRBV12-3/TRBV12-4
size: few
J: TRBJ2-7
D: TRBD1
DNA: TGTGCCAGCAGCCGTTGGACAGGGATGTCCGAGCAGTACTTC
CDR3: CASSRWTGMSEQYF

V: TRBV7-2
size: medium-sized
J: TRBJ2-1
D: -
DNA: TGTGCCAGCAGCTCGGACGTGAGCTCCTACAATGAGCAGTTCTTC
CDR3: CASSSDVSSYNEQFF

V: TRBV29-1
size: few
J: TRBJ2-3
D: -
DNA: TGCAGCGTCGATGACCGTCTCACAGATACGCAGTATTTT
CDR3: CSVDDRLTDTQYF

V: TRBV28
size: -
J: TRBJ2-5
D: -
DNA: TGTGCCAGCAGTTCCCGGCTGGAGACCCAGTACTTC
CDR3: CASSSRLETQYF

V: TRBV7-9
size: -
J: TRBJ2-1
D: -
DNA: TGTGCCAGCAGGGACTCTTCCTACAATGAGCAGTTCTTC
CDR3: CASRDSSYNEQFF

V: TRBV12-3/TRBV12-4
size: many
J: TRBJ1-2
D: -
DNA: TGTGCCAGCAGTTTAAAGGGGCATGGCTACACCTTC
CDR3: CASSLKGHGYTF

V: TRBV29-1
size: few
J: TRBJ2-7
D: -
DNA: TGCAGCGTTGTAGGGGGACTATTCTACGAGCAGTACTTC
CDR3: CSVVGGLFYEQYF

V: TRBV11-2
size: -
J: TRBJ2-5
D: -
DNA: TGTGCCAGCAGCCCATCCGAAAAACAAGAGACCCAGTACTTC
CDR3: CASSPSEKQETQYF

V: TRBV3-1
size: -
J: TRBJ2-1
D: TRBD1
DNA: TGTGCCAGCAGCCAACTTACAGGGGGTGAGCAGTTCTTC
CDR3: CASSQLTGGEQFF

V: TRBV7-3
size: -
J: TRBJ1-6
D: TRBD1
DNA: TGTGCCAGCAGCTTACTGGGGACAGGGCTCAATTCACCCCTCCACTTT
CDR3: CASSLLGTGLNSPLHF